This T cell receptor (beta chain) was observed in a study of shared clonotypes between healthy human individuals. A note on this clone: Antigen specificity is unknown.

Study-level findings and limits: With few donors, the genetic and exposure-history diversity represented was limited. Sharing across four donors was highest in naive CD4 (roughly 5%) and lowest in memory CD8 (0.4%).

This CDR3 is built from 17 residues. The V gene's germline CDR1 is MNHEY and CDR2 SMNVEV (reference sequence). V dropped 2 bases and J dropped 4; count of bases not matched to a gene: 13. The protocol was immunoSEQ multiplex PCR, while the TCRdb copy is restricted to in-frame clones and leaves out a portion. The table records 630,000 or so clones, 98% of them present only once. CD8 cells regarded as naive lacked CD45RO, were positively chosen for CCR7, and omitted terminally differentiated effector memory CD45RA+ cells. The clonotype was recovered from a man aged 25-45 years in good health. This sequence joins TRBV27 and TRBJ2-7; 8 bases are a match to TRBD2. Sequencing used naive CD8+ T cells sorted from blood. CDR3 DNA: TGTGCCAGCAGTTTAAATCCGTCGGGAGGGTTATTGTACGAGCAGTACTTC. Its translation: CASSLNPSGGLLYEQYF.